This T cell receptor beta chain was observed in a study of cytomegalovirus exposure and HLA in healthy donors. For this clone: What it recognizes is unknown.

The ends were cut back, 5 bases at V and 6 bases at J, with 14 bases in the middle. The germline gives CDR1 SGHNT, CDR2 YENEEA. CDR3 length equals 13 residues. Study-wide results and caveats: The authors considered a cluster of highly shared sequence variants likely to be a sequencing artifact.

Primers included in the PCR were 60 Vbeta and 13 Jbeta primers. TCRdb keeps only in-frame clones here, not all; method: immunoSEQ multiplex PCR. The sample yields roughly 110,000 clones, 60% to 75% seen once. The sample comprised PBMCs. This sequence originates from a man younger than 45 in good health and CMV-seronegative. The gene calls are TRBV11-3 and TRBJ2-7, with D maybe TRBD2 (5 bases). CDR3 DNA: TGTGCCAGCAGCCCCGGAGAGGGTGGCGAGCAGTACTTC. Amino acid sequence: CASSPGEGGEQYF.